This T cell receptor (beta chain) was retrieved from a study of blood T cell repertoires in COVID-19. Study-level information: Acute and convalescent COVID-19 samples came from the United States, Italy and Spain. In each case, the material was cDNA or gDNA derived from T cells, B-cell-depleted T cells, or PBMCs.

Authors' data handling: Nucleated cell counts were estimated from reference gene primer amplification. The table came from immunoSEQ multiplex PCR; TCRdb's copy has only in-frame clones and leaves some out. V, J and clone size reflect that table, while D and trimming were determined from the DNA. The table has more than 65,000 clones, roughly 80% seen once. Sequences were obtained from peripheral blood. The source of this sequence is a woman of 80 years or more with acute or convalescent COVID-19.

CDR3 loop: CASSYTGATNEKLFF. Here the CDR3 DNA reads TGTGCCAGCAGTTACACGGGTGCAACTAATGAAAAACTGTTTTTT. The chain carries TRBV6-2 or TRBV6-3 and TRBJ1-4, with D hard to call. V was pared by 2 bases and J by 0 bases, with 7 bases between. The germline V gene has CDR1 MNHEY and CDR2 SVGEGT. The CDR3 sequence is 15 residues long.